A single sample is the source of the 4 T cell receptor beta chains below, sequenced in a study of early T cells in non-severe SARS-CoV-2 infection. TCRdb reprocessed the 5' RACE reads via MiXCR and lists one record per CDR3 protein. Among about 52,000 distinct CDR3 sequences, about 10% were seen once, and the ten largest hold roughly 13%. Material for sequencing was whole blood. The receptor set was obtained from an adult who was a healthcare worker with PCR-confirmed SARS-CoV-2 infection or an uninfected control (not recorded which).

This clonotype appeared a few times. The V gene is TRBV12-3 or TRBV12-4, the J gene TRBJ1-4; perhaps TRBD1 as D (5 bases). The CDR3 consists of 15 residues. The ends were cut back, 3 bases at V and 2 bases at J, with 10 bases in the middle. CDR3 nucleotide sequence: TGTGCCAGCAGTTTTGGGGCGCGGACTAATGAAAAACTGTTTTTT. Translating gives CASSFGARTNEKLFF.

This clonotype was counted only a few times. The conserved phenylalanine or tryptophan is not found at the CDR3 terminus, so this likely reflects a read error. The chain uses TRBV11-2 and TRBJ2-7, with TRBD1 identical over 8 bases. The CDR3 runs to 16 residues. The junction had 9 bases not matched to a gene; V was cut back by 5 bases and J by 0 bases. Germline V gene lookup returns CDR1 SGHAT and CDR2 FQNNGV. The DNA of the CDR3 is TGTGCCAGCAGCCCCCTAGGACAGGGCTTCTCCTACGAGCAGTACTCC. Residues: CASSPLGQGFSYEQYS.

This clonotype appeared many times. CDR3 sequence reads: CAWSHLVARGELFF. The CDR3 nucleotides read TGTGCCTGGAGCCACTTAGTAGCGCGCGGGGAGCTGTTTTTT. The V and J genes are TRBV30 and TRBJ2-2; tentatively, D is TRBD2 (5 bases). CDR3 length equals 14 residues. The V end was cut by 3 bases, the J end by 7 bases, with 15 bases between. From germline, CDR1 is GTSNPN and CDR2 SVGIG (reference sequence).

This clonotype was recorded many times. This CDR3 is CASSLGTGTSGTGELFF. The CDR3 DNA sequence: TGTGCCAGCAGCTTAGGAACCGGGACTAGCGGGACCGGGGAGCTGTTTTTT. The V and J genes are TRBV7-6 and TRBJ2-2; 12 bases fit TRBD2. Germline CDR1 reads SGHVS; CDR2 reads FNYEAQ. The CDR3 is made up of 17 amino acids. J was trimmed by 5 bases and V by 1 base; bases with no gene match: 5. Full variable domain (rest looked up from reference TRBV7-6 and TRBJ2-2): GAGVSQSPRYKVTKRGQDVALRCDPISGHVSLYWYRQALGQGPEFLTYFNYEAQQDKSGLPNDRFSAERPEGSISTLTIQRTEQRDSAMYRCASSLGTGTSGTGELFFGEGSRLTVL.